Below, 21 T cell receptor beta chains from the same sample are listed, as sequenced in a study of blood T cell repertoires in COVID-19. TCRdb's table, derived via immunoSEQ multiplex PCR, lists solely in-frame clones and lacks some. The data show about 240,000 clones, about 80% seen once. The sample taken for sequencing was peripheral blood. These receptors were taken from a young man who had recovered from COVID-19.

V is TRBV3-1 (or the pseudogene TRBV3-2) and J is TRBJ2-7; 8 nucleotides line up with TRBD2. V shed 4 bases, J shed 0 bases, and the junction held 8 bases outside the gene matches. Looked up from germline, CDR1 is LGHDT and CDR2 is YNNKEL (reference sequence). This CDR3 comprises 16 residues. CDR3 coding DNA: TGTGCCAGCAGCCTAGGAGGCGGGGGGTTCTCCTACGAGCAGTACTTC. This codes for CASSLGGGGFSYEQYF.

The chain recombines TRBV3-1 (or the pseudogene TRBV3-2) with TRBJ2-2; D unresolved. Trimming took off 4 bases at V and 5 bases at J, with 17 bases between the two ends. Germline assignment: CDR1 LGHDT and CDR2 YNNKEL (reference sequence). The CDR3 covers 16 residues. CDR3 loop: CASSPRGRLRTGELFF. The CDR3 DNA follows: TGTGCCAGCAGCCCGCGAGGTCGCCTGAGGACCGGGGAGCTGTTTTTT.

The gene calls are TRBV18 and TRBJ2-4, with 7 bases fitting TRBD1. Germline trimming cut 4 bases from V and 8 bases from J; bases unmatched to any gene: 5. The CDR3 totals 13 residues. Germline V gene data show CDR1 as KGHSH and CDR2 as LQKENI. CDR3 sequence: CASSQGAGDIQYF. CDR3 DNA sequence: TGTGCCAGCTCACAGGGGGCAGGGGACATTCAGTACTTC.

The gene calls are TRBV9 and TRBJ1-3; D gene ambiguous. V lost 3 bases and J 0 bases, leaving 16 bases between the germline ends. There are 17 residues in the CDR3. CDR1 and CDR2 from the germline V gene are SGDLS and YYNGEE. The CDR3 here is CASSATAGFGSGNTIYF. CDR3 sequence (DNA): TGTGCCAGCAGCGCAACCGCGGGCTTCGGCTCTGGAAACACCATATATTTT.

This clone was seen at least ten times. The rearrangement links TRBV10-1 to TRBJ1-5; D call uncertain. The CDR3 length is 15 residues. CDR1 WNHNN and CDR2 SYGVQD come from the germline V gene (reference sequence). Between the trimmed V and J ends, which lost 11 bases and 0 bases, there was a span of 17 bases. CDR3 DNA sequence: TGCGCCCTCCTAGGCCTTATGAATAGCAATCAGCCCCAGCATTTT. Amino acids: CALLGLMNSNQPQHF.

This clone appeared once. This rearrangement joins TRBV20-1 to TRBJ1-4; no clear D. CDR1 DFQATT and CDR2 SNEGSKA come from the germline V gene (reference sequence). V dropped 6 bases and J dropped 5 bases, with 7 bases sitting between them. This CDR3 has 11 residues. CDR3 region: CSAPRNEKLFF. The DNA of the CDR3 is TGCAGTGCCCCTAGAAATGAAAAACTGTTTTTT.

The chain is built from TRBV13 and TRBJ2-7; TRBD2 might be the D (5 bases). The germline gives CDR1 PRHDT, CDR2 FYEKMQ (reference sequence). The ends were cut back, 2 bases at V and 2 bases at J, with 13 bases in the middle. This CDR3 comprises 15 residues. In DNA form, the CDR3 reads TGTGCCAGCAGCTTACAAACTAGTCCGGCCTACGAGCAGTACTTC. Translating it yields CASSLQTSPAYEQYF.

This chain links TRBV4-2 with TRBJ2-7; D is uncertain. CDR3 size: 13 residues. Germline CDR1 LGHNA, CDR2 YNFKEQ. Between the trimmed V and J ends, which lost 5 bases and 5 bases, there was a span of 13 bases. The CDR3 DNA follows: TGTGCCAGCAGCTCACATCGGGTTGACGAGCAGTACTTC. Translation: CASSSHRVDEQYF.

The chain is built from TRBV7-2 and TRBJ2-3; 8 nucleotides agree with TRBD2. J was trimmed by 5 bases and V by 5 bases; bases with no gene match: 12. In germline, CDR1 is SGHTA, CDR2 FQGNSA. The CDR3 is 16 amino acids. Here the CDR3 reads CASSHRQRGRGDTQYF. The CDR3 bases are TGTGCCAGCAGCCACCGCCAGCGGGGGAGGGGAGATACGCAGTATTTT.

The rearrangement links TRBV2 to TRBJ1-3; 8 bases agree with TRBD1. Trimming took 2 bases from V and 7 from J; bases not matched to a gene: 16. The CDR3 totals 18 residues. Germline V gene sequence: CDR1 SNHLY, CDR2 FYNNEI. CDR3 sequence reads: CASSEIWSRVRQGNTIYF. DNA for the CDR3: TGTGCCAGCAGTGAAATTTGGAGTAGGGTCCGACAGGGGAACACCATATATTTT. Based on the CDR3 plus reference TRBV2 and TRBJ1-3, the full variable domain is EPEVTQTPSHQVTQMGQEVILRCVPISNHLYFYWYRQILGQKVEFLVSFYNNEISEKSEIFDDQFSVERPDGSNFTLKIRSTKLEDSAMYFCASSEIWSRVRQGNTIYFGEGSWLTVV.

The chain joins TRBV3-1 (or the pseudogene TRBV3-2) to TRBJ1-1; possibly TRBD1 for D (5 bases). Per the germline V gene, CDR1 is LGHDT and CDR2 is YNNKEL (reference sequence). This CDR3 is 13 amino acids long. V gave up 1 base and J gave up 10 bases, with 13 bases separating them. In DNA form, the CDR3 reads TGTGCCAGCAGCCAAGGCCGGGGGACCGGAGCTTTCTTT. It specifies CASSQGRGTGAFF.

The V gene is TRBV6-4, the J gene TRBJ1-2; 8 nucleotides line up with TRBD1. The V segment lost 4 bases and the J segment 8 bases; nucleotides outside the gene matches: 6. This CDR3 is 13 amino acids long. Per the germline V gene, CDR1 is MRHNA and CDR2 is SNTAGT. CDR3 loop: CASSVDRDRGYTF. The CDR3 DNA is TGTGCCAGCAGTGTGGACAGGGACAGGGGCTACACCTTC.

About this clone itself: Other DNA sequences from this sample encode an identical CDR3 as well. The V call is TRBV3-1 (or the pseudogene TRBV3-2), the J call TRBJ1-6; unclear D gene. V shed 1 base and J shed 7 bases, with 8 bases lying between them. This CDR3 spans 14 amino acids. Germline V lookup: CDR1 LGHDT, CDR2 YNNKEL (reference sequence). Here the CDR3 DNA reads TGTGCCAGCAGCCAAGGGCGAGGAAATTCACCCCTCCACTTT. Its translation is CASSQGRGNSPLHF.

J is TRBJ2-1 and V is TRBV7-2, with a tentative D call TRBD1 (5 bases). Trimming removed 5 bases at V and 2 bases at J, with 10 bases between. The CDR3 is 14 amino acids. Germline V gene lookup returns CDR1 SGHTA and CDR2 FQGNSA. The CDR3 DNA sequence: TGTGCCAGCAGCCTGCAGGGAACCTACAATGAGCAGTTCTTC. The encoded protein is CASSLQGTYNEQFF.

The CDR3 sequence: CASSLDSPTGNTGELFF. The CDR3 DNA is TGTGCCAGCAGCTTAGACTCCCCGACAGGGAACACCGGGGAGCTGTTTTTT. The rearrangement links TRBV7-6 to TRBJ2-2; maybe TRBD1 (6 bases). CDR3 length: 17 residues. Germline V gene data show CDR1 as SGHVS and CDR2 as FNYEAQ. Trimming took 1 base from V and 1 from J, leaving 13 bases between them.

The chain links TRBV28 to TRBJ2-1, with 7 bases aligning to TRBD2. Germline CDR1 reads MDHEN; CDR2 reads SYDVKM. Losses at the gene ends were 2 bases for V and 8 bases for J; bases not matched to a gene: 24. This CDR3 has 20 amino acids. In nucleotides, the CDR3 is TGTGCCAGCAGTTTAAGGATGGGGGTGACCAGGACTAGGAGAGTTTATGAGCAGTTCTTC. Translation gives CASSLRMGVTRTRRVYEQFF.

Regarding this clone: The junction differs from germline at one of its ends, possibly a read error. This chain joins TRBV6-5 and TRBJ2-7; 7 nucleotides agree with TRBD1. The germline gives CDR1 MNHEY, CDR2 SVGAGI. This CDR3 comprises 13 residues. Here the CDR3 DNA reads TGTGCCAGCAGTTACTCCACAGGGGAGAGCTCGTTCTTC. Translation: CASSYSTGESSFF.

The chain joins TRBV2 to TRBJ2-5; TRBD1 matches at 12 bases. CDR3 length: 15 amino acids. Per germline, CDR1 SNHLY and CDR2 FYNNEI. The trim removed 6 bases at V and 1 base at J, leaving 3 bases unmatched. The CDR3 here is CASRGDRGRQETQYF. Here the CDR3 DNA reads TGTGCCAGCAGAGGGGACAGGGGGCGCCAAGAGACCCAGTACTTC.

This sequence joins TRBV9 and TRBJ2-1; 12 nucleotides line up with TRBD2. The CDR3 totals 15 residues. Per germline, CDR1 SGDLS and CDR2 YYNGEE. V shed 4 bases, J shed 5 bases, and the junction held 4 bases outside the gene matches. The CDR3 loop reads CASSRTSGKNNEQFF. The CDR3 DNA reads TGTGCCAGCAGCAGGACTAGCGGGAAAAACAATGAGCAGTTCTTC.

The V gene is TRBV4-1, the J gene TRBJ2-1, with D possibly matching TRBD1 (8 bases). Germline V lookup: CDR1 MGHRA, CDR2 YSYEKL. The CDR3 totals 18 residues. Trimming cost V 1 base and J 8 bases, with 24 bases left between them. CDR3 sequence: CASSQVRLPRTGRDEQFF. The CDR3 coding sequence is TGCGCCAGCAGCCAAGTAAGGCTACCTCGGACAGGGAGGGATGAGCAGTTCTTC.

The chain couples TRBV12-3 or TRBV12-4 to TRBJ2-2; D is unresolved. This CDR3 is 12 amino acids long. Trimming took off 7 bases at V and 6 bases at J, with 9 bases between the two ends. CDR3 residues: CASTAISGELFF. The CDR3 region has the DNA TGTGCCAGCACCGCGATTTCCGGGGAGCTGTTTTTT.